This T cell receptor beta chain was documented in a study of T-cell memory formation after mild COVID-19. The germline V gene has CDR1 LGHNA and CDR2 YNFKEQ. The V and J ends lost 6 bases and 6 bases respectively, with 7 bases between them. The CDR3 length is 11 residues. MiXCR, applied by TCRdb to the 5' RACE reads, yields one record per CDR3 protein. Among 190,000 or so distinct CDR3 sequences, roughly 10% were seen once, and the ten largest hold approximately 2.8%. This receptor was taken from a man younger than 35 who had mild COVID-19 (a few samples of this study predate the infection). Cell type and time point are not known. The sample was PBMCs or a T cell subset sorted from them (not recorded which). This sequence joins TRBV4-2 and TRBJ2-3; possibly TRBD2 for D (6 bases). CDR3 residues: CASRTRDTQYF. The CDR3 DNA follows: TGTGCCAGCAGGACTAGGGATACGCAGTATTTT.